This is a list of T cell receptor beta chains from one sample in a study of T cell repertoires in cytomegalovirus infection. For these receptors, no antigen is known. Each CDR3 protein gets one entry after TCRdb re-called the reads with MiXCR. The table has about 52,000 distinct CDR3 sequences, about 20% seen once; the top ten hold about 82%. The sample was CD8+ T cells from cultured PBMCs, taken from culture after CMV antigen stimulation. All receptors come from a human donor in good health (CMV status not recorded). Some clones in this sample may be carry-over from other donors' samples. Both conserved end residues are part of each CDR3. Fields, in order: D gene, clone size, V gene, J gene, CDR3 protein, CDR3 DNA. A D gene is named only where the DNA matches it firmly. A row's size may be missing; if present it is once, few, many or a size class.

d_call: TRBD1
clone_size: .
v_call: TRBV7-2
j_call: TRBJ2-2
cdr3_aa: CASSFRDSTGELFF
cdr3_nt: TGTGCCAGCAGCTTCCGGGACAGCACCGGGGAGCTGTTTTTT

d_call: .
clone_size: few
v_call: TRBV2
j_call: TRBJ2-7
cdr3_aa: CASSPGKGEQYF
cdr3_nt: TGTGCCAGCAGCCCGGGAAAGGGCGAGCAGTACTTC

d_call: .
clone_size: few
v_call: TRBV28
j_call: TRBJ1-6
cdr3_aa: CASSFFGDSLSSYNSPLHF
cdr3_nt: TGTGCCAGCAGTTTCTTCGGAGATTCACTGAGCTCCTATAATTCACCCCTCCACTTT

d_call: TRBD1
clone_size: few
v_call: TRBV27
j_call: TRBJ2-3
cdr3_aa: CASSHRDRVADTQYF
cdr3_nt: TGTGCCAGCAGCCACCGGGACAGGGTGGCAGATACGCAGTATTTT

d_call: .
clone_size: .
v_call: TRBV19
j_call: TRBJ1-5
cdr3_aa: CATWDAPYSNQPQHF
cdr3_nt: TGTGCCACCTGGGACGCTCCTTATAGCAATCAGCCCCAGCATTTT

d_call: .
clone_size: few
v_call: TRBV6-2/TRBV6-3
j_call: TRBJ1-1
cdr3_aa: CASSRLQVGDTEAFF
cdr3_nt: TGTGCCAGCAGTCGTCTACAGGTTGGGGACACTGAAGCTTTCTTT

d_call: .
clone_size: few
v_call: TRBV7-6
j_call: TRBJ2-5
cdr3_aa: CASSLDRSQETQYF
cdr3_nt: TGTGCCAGCAGCTTAGACCGTTCCCAAGAGACCCAGTACTTC

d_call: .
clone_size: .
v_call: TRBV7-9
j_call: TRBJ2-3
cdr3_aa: CASSRYRVVGTQYF
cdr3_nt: TGTGCCAGCAGCCGGTACAGGGTAGTGGGGACGCAGTATTTT

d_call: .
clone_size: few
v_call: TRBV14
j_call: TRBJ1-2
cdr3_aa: CASSRSGTPASNYGYTF
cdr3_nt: TGTGCCAGCAGCCGTTCCGGGACACCAGCATCTAACTATGGCTACACCTTC

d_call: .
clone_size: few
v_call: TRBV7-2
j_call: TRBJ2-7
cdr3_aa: CASSSQLLRGQYF
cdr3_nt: TGTGCCAGCAGCTCCCAGTTGCTGCGGGGGCAGTACTTC

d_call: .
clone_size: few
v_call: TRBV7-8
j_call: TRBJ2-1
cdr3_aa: CASSLAGVYNEQFF
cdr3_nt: TGTGCCAGCAGCTTAGCGGGAGTCTACAATGAGCAGTTCTTC

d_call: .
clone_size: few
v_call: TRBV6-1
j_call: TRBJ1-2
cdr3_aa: CASSGVDSDYGYTF
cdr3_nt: TGTGCCAGCAGTGGTGTTGACAGCGACTATGGCTACACCTTC

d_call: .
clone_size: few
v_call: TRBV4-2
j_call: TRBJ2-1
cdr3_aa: CASSQGLMTVTEFF
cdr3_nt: TGTGCCAGCAGCCAAGGGCTAATGACCGTCACTGAGTTCTTC

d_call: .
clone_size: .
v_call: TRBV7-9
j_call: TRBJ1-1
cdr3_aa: CASSGPRGNTEAFF
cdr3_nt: TGTGCCAGCAGCGGACCCAGGGGGAACACTGAAGCTTTCTTT

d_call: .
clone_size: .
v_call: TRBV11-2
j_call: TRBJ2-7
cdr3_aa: CASSLHHEQYF
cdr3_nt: TGTGCCAGCAGCTTACACCATGAGCAGTACTTC

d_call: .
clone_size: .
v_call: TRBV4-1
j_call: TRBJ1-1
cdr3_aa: CASSQDHAAWGSDTEAFF
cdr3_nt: TGCGCCAGCAGCCAAGATCACGCGGCCTGGGGTTCGGACACTGAAGCTTTCTTT

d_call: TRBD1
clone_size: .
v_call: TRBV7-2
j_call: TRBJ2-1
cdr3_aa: CASSPLLSGTGGFNEQFF
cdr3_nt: TGTGCCAGCAGCCCCTTATTGAGCGGGACAGGGGGCTTCAATGAGCAGTTCTTC

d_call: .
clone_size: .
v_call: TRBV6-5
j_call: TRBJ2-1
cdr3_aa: CASSYSGLNEQFF
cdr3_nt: TGTGCCAGCAGTTACTCAGGGCTTAATGAGCAGTTCTTC

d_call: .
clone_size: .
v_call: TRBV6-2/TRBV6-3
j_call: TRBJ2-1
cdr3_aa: CASRRPGAASFNEQFF
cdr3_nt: TGTGCCAGCAGGAGACCCGGGGCAGCATCCTTCAATGAGCAGTTCTTC

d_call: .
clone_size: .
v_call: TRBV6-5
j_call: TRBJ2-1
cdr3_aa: CASSYSGGGRENEQFF
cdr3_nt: TGTGCCAGCAGTTACTCTGGTGGGGGGCGGGAAAATGAGCAGTTCTTC

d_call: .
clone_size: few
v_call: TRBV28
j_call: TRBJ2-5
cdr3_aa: CASTKWDGQETQYF
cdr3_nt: TGTGCCAGCACCAAATGGGACGGGCAAGAGACCCAGTACTTC

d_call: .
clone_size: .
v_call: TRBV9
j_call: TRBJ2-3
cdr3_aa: CASSSNLNYDRTSPDTQYF
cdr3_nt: TGTGCCAGCAGCTCTAATCTTAATTATGACAGAACCTCCCCAGATACGCAGTATTTT

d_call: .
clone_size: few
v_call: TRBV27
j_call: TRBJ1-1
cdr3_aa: CASTLGWGTEAFF
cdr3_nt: TGTGCCAGCACTTTGGGGTGGGGAACTGAAGCTTTCTTT

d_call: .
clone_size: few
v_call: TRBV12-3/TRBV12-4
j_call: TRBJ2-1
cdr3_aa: CASNRQDPIYNEQFF
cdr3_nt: TGTGCCAGCAATAGACAGGATCCGATCTACAATGAGCAGTTCTTC

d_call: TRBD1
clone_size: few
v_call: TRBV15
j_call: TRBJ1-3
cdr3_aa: CATSRGQGSFSGNTIYF
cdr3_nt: TGTGCCACCAGCAGGGGACAGGGGTCCTTCTCTGGAAACACCATATATTTT

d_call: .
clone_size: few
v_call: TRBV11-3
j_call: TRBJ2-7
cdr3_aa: CASSLGQSSYEQYF
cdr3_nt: TGTGCCAGCAGCTTGGGCCAGTCCTCCTACGAGCAGTACTTC

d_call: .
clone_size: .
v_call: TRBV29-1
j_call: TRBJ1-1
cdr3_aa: CSGWTTTEAFF
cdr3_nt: TGCAGCGGCTGGACAACCACTGAAGCTTTCTTT

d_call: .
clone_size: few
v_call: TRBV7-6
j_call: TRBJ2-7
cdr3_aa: CASSPQGRTLSSYEQYF
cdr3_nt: TGTGCCAGCAGCCCCCAAGGACGGACCTTGAGCTCCTACGAGCAGTACTTC

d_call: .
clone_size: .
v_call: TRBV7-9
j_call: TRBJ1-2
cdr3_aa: CASNAPKDGYTF
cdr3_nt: TGTGCCAGCAACGCCCCCAAGGATGGCTACACCTTC

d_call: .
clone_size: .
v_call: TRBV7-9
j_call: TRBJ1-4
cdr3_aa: CASSFLQSNEKLFF
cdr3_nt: TGTGCCAGCAGCTTCTTACAGAGTAATGAAAAACTGTTTTTT

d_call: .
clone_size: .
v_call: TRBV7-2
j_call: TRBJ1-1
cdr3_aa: CASSPGPNTEAFF
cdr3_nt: TGTGCCAGCAGCCCCGGACCGAACACTGAAGCTTTCTTT

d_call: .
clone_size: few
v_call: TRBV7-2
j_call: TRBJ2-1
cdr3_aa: CASSLGLGFYNEQFF
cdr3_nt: TGTGCCAGCAGCCTCGGACTGGGATTTTACAATGAGCAGTTCTTC

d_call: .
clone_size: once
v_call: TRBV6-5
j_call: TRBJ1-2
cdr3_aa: CARSYAPGDYGYTF
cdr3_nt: TGTGCCCGCAGCTATGCCCCAGGGGACTATGGCTACACCTTC

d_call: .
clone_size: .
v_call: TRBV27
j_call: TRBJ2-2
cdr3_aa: CASSARQRNTGELFF
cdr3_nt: TGTGCCAGCAGTGCTCGACAGAGGAACACCGGGGAGCTGTTTTTT

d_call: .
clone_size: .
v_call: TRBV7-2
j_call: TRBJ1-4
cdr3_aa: CASSFDGLNEKLFF
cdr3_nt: TGTGCCAGCAGCTTTGACGGACTTAATGAAAAACTGTTTTTT

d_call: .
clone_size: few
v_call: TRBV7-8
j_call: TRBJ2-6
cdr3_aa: CASSSWGSGANVLTF
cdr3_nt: TGTGCCAGCAGCTCGTGGGGCTCTGGGGCCAACGTCCTGACTTTC

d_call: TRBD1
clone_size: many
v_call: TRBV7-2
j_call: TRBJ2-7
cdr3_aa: CASSRDRGDSYEQYF
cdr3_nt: TGTGCCAGCAGTCGTGACAGGGGTGACTCCTACGAGCAGTACTTC

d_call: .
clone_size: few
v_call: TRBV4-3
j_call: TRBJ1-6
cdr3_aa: CASSQPGNRPLHF
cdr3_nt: TGCGCCAGCAGCCAACCGGGAAATAGGCCCCTCCACTTT

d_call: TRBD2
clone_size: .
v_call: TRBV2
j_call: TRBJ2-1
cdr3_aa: CASSRTSGLAFNEQFF
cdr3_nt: TGTGCCAGCAGTCGTACCTCGGGACTAGCTTTCAATGAGCAGTTCTTC

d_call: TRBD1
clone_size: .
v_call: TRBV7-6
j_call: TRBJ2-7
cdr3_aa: CASSSPGQVEQYF
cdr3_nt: TGTGCCAGCAGCTCTCCGGGACAGGTGGAGCAGTACTTC

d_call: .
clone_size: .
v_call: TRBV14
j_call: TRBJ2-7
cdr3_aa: CASSQEDQLRLYEQYF
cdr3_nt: TGTGCCAGCAGCCAAGAAGACCAGCTCCGGTTGTACGAGCAGTACTTC

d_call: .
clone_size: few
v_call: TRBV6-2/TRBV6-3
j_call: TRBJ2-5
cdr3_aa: CASSYSTLLRETQYF
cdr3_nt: TGTGCCAGCAGTTACTCGACCCTCCTGAGGGAGACCCAGTACTTC

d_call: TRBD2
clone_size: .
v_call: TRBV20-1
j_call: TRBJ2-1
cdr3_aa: CSASMYVLAGGSSSSYNEQFF
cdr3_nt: TGCAGTGCTAGTATGTATGTACTAGCGGGGGGCTCGTCAAGCTCCTACAATGAGCAGTTCTTC

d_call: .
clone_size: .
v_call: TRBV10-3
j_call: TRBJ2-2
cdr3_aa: CAILREGTGELFF
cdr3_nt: TGTGCCATCCTTCGCGAGGGCACCGGGGAGCTGTTTTTT

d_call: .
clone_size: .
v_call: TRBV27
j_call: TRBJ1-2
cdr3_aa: CASATGLPVPNGYTF
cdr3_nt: TGTGCCAGTGCAACGGGACTCCCAGTTCCTAATGGCTACACCTTC

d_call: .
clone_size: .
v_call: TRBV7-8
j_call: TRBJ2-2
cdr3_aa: CASSSLVKATGELFF
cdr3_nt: TGTGCCAGCAGCTCCCTAGTTAAGGCCACCGGGGAGCTGTTTTTT

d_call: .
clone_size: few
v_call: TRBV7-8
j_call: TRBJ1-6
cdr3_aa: CASSLYTSSYNSPLHF
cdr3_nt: TGTGCCAGCAGCCTGTATACCAGCTCCTATAATTCACCCCTCCACTTT

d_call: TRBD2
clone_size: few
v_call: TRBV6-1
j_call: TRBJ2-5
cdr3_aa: CASSEWGGTQETQYF
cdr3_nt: TGTGCCAGCAGTGAATGGGGGGGGACCCAAGAGACCCAGTACTTC

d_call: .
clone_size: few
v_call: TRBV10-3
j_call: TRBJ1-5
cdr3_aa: CAISDRGRPSNQPQHF
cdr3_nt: TGTGCCATCAGTGACCGGGGGCGGCCTAGCAATCAGCCCCAGCATTTT

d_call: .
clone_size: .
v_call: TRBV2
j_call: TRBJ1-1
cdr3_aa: CASSGYRDDTEAFF
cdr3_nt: TGTGCCAGCAGTGGCTACCGGGACGACACTGAAGCTTTCTTT